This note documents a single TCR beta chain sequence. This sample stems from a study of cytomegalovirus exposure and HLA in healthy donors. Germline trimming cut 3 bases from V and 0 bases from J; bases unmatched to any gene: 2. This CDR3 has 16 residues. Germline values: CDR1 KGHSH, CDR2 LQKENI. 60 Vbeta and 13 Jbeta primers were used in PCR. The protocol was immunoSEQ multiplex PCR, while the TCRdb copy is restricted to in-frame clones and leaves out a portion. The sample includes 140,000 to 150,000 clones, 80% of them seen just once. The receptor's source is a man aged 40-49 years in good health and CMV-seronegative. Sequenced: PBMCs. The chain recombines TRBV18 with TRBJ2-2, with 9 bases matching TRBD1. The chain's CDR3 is CASSPGTGPNTGELFF. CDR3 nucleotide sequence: TGTGCCAGCTCACCGGGGACAGGGCCGAACACCGGGGAGCTGTTTTTT.